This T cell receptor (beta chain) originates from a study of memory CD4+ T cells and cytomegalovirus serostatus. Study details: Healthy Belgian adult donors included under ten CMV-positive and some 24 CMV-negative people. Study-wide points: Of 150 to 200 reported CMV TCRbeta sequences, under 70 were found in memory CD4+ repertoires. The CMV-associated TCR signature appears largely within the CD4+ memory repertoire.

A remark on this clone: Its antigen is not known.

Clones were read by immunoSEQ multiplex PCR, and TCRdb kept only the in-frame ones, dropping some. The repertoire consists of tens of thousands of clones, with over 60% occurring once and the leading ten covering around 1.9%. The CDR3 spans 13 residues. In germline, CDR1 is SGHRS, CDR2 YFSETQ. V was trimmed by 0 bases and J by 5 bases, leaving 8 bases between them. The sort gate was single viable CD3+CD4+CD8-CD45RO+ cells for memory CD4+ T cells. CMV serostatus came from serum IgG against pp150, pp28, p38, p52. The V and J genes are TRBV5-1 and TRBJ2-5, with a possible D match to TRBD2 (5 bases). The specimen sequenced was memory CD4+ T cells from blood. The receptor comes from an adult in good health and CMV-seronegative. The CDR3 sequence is CASSLGGVETQYF. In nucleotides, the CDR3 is TGCGCCAGCAGCTTGGGGGGAGTGGAGACCCAGTACTTC.